Presented here are 32 T cell receptor beta chains from one specimen sequenced in a study of cytomegalovirus exposure and HLA in healthy donors. With 60 Vbeta and 13 Jbeta primers, the PCR was carried out. Libraries were prepared by immunoSEQ multiplex PCR; TCRdb keeps only in-frame clonotypes and omits some of them. The top ten hold 1.5% to 2% of the sample, which has about 140,000 clones, around 70% seen once. The sequenced material came from PBMCs. The source of these receptors is a woman aged 25 to 45 in good health and CMV-seronegative.

This chain links TRBV7-9 with TRBJ1-6; 8 positions agree with TRBD1. After removal of 3 bases from V and 7 bases from J, the junction contained 2 bases not matched to a gene. The germline CDR1 and CDR2 sequences are SEHNR and FQNEAQ (reference sequence). The CDR3 contains 14 residues. CDR3 coding DNA: TGTGCCAGCAGCTTCGGACAGGGAAATTCACCCCTCCACTTT. Its translation: CASSFGQGNSPLHF.

J is TRBJ1-1 and V is TRBV28; D unresolved. Germline V gene lookup returns CDR1 MDHEN and CDR2 SYDVKM. V gave up 5 bases and J gave up 6 bases, with 13 bases separating them. This CDR3 spans 13 amino acids. CDR3: CASSRVRMAEAFF. The DNA of the CDR3 is TGTGCCAGCAGTCGGGTTAGGATGGCTGAAGCTTTCTTT.

This chain links TRBV5-1 with TRBJ2-5; D not resolved. There are 14 residues in the CDR3. V shed 0 bases and J shed 2 bases, with 8 bases lying between them. Germline-derived CDR1 and CDR2 are SGHRS and YFSETQ. The CDR3: CASSLALRQETQYF. The CDR3 DNA reads TGCGCCAGCAGCTTGGCCCTCAGGCAAGAGACCCAGTACTTC.

The rearrangement joins TRBV5-1 to TRBJ2-1; TRBD1 matches at 9 bases. V trimming: 0 bases; J trimming: 5 bases; junction bases outside the gene matches: 3. CDR3 length: 15 residues. Germline V gives CDR1 SGHRS, CDR2 YFSETQ. Here the CDR3 reads CASSLAGQGNNEQFF. CDR3 sequence (DNA): TGCGCCAGCAGCTTGGCGGGACAGGGAAACAATGAGCAGTTCTTC. The full variable domain, rest sourced from reference TRBV5-1 and TRBJ2-1, is KAGVTQTPRYLIKTRGQQVTLSCSPISGHRSVSWYQQTPGQGLQFLFEYFSETQRNKGNFPGRFSGRQFSNSRSEMNVSTLELGDSALYLCASSLAGQGNNEQFFGPGTRLTVL.

The chain uses TRBV7-3 and TRBJ1-1; no clear D. CDR1 and CDR2 from the germline V gene are SGHTA and FQGTGA. V dropped 2 bases and J dropped 1 base, with 5 bases sitting between them. The CDR3 length is 13 residues. CDR3 DNA sequence: TGTGCCAGCAGCTTACAGGAGAACACTGAAGCTTTCTTT. Its protein is CASSLQENTEAFF.

The chain recombines TRBV2 with TRBJ1-1; no clear D gene. The V end lost 6 bases, the J end lost 12 bases, and 14 bases lay between the germline ends. There are 11 residues in the CDR3. Germline CDR1 SNHLY, CDR2 FYNNEI. CDR3 sequence reads: CASSNLGGSFF. CDR3 bases: TGTGCCAGCAGCAACCTAGGAGGATCTTTCTTT.

The rearrangement joins TRBV4-2 to TRBJ2-7; no definite D call. CDR1 and CDR2 from the germline V gene are LGHNA and YNFKEQ. CDR3 size: 14 residues. Trimming left V 1 base short and J 2 bases short, with 9 bases between. The chain's CDR3 is CASSQVDSTYEQYF. As DNA, the CDR3 is TGTGCCAGCAGCCAAGTAGACTCGACCTACGAGCAGTACTTC.

The chain is built from TRBV5-6 and TRBJ2-3; no clear D gene. V was shortened by 2 bases and J by 3 bases, with 4 bases between the two germline ends. CDR3 length: 12 residues. Germline-derived CDR1 and CDR2 are SGHDT and YYEEEE. CDR3 in amino acids: CASSFLTDTQYF. The CDR3 coding sequence is TGTGCCAGCAGCTTTCTTACAGATACGCAGTATTTT.

The gene calls are TRBV12-2 and TRBJ1-1. TRBV12-2 is deemed a pseudogene. CDR3 length: 12 residues. This CDR3 reads CAIPGGDTEAFF. DNA of the CDR3: TGTGCAATACCGGGGGGAGACACTGAAGCTTTCTTT.

The chain joins TRBV4-1 to TRBJ2-7; D remains unclear. Germline V CDR1 and CDR2: MGHRA, YSYEKL. Trimming stripped 1 base from V and 6 bases from J, with 19 bases between. The CDR3 length is 16 residues. DNA of the CDR3: TGCGCCAGCAGCCAAGCCGCGGCTGCCGTCTACTCCGAGCAGTACTTC. The encoded protein is CASSQAAAAVYSEQYF.

The V gene is TRBV5-1, the J gene TRBJ1-6, with 9 positions matching TRBD1. Germline V gene lookup returns CDR1 SGHRS and CDR2 YFSETQ. This CDR3 contains 14 residues. The trim removed 0 bases at V and 8 bases at J, leaving 0 bases unmatched. The CDR3 spells CASSLGDRDSPLHF. The CDR3 DNA reads as TGCGCCAGCAGCTTGGGGGACAGGGATTCACCCCTCCACTTT.

This rearrangement joins TRBV7-3 to TRBJ1-1, with TRBD1 matching over 11 bases. Trimming at V came to 5 bases and at J to 4 bases, leaving 6 bases not matched to a gene. The germline gives CDR1 SGHTA, CDR2 FQGTGA. The CDR3 is made up of 15 amino acids. The DNA of the CDR3 is TGTGCCAGCAGCCAGGGACAGGGGGTAGTCACTGAAGCTTTCTTT. Translating gives CASSQGQGVVTEAFF.

The chain carries TRBV7-9 and TRBJ2-1; D ambiguous. V was shortened by 3 bases and J by 3 bases, with 24 bases between the two germline ends. Germline CDR1 reads SEHNR; CDR2 reads FQNEAQ (reference sequence). The CDR3 runs 19 residues. The CDR3 reads CASSFSSSSRVAYYNEQFF. CDR3 nucleotide sequence: TGTGCCAGCAGCTTTTCATCGTCCTCACGGGTCGCCTACTACAATGAGCAGTTCTTC.

The chain employs TRBV11-3 and TRBJ2-1; possible D gene TRBD2, 7 bases. The CDR3 has 16 amino acids. V was trimmed by 1 base and J by 8 bases, leaving 18 bases between them. Germline CDR1 and CDR2: SGHNT and YENEEA. CDR3 protein: CASSLGWDGGGDEQFF. The CDR3 nucleotides read TGTGCCAGCAGCTTAGGATGGGACGGCGGGGGCGATGAGCAGTTCTTC.

This clone was seen a handful of times. The chain is built from TRBV7-3 and TRBJ2-6; tentatively, D is TRBD2 (6 bases). Germline CDR1 SGHTA, CDR2 FQGTGA. V dropped 1 base and J dropped 1 base, with 14 bases sitting between them. CDR3 length: 18 amino acids. The chain's CDR3 is CASSLIRRDISGANVLTF. In DNA, the CDR3 is TGTGCCAGCAGCTTAATCAGGAGGGATATTTCTGGGGCCAACGTCCTGACTTTC.

A single count supports this clone. The CDR3 here is CASSLVGFGGGPEYQFF. The DNA of the CDR3 is TGCGCCAGCAGCTTGGTAGGCTTTGGCGGGGGGCCGGAGTACCAGTTCTTC. The J gene is TRBJ2-1, the V gene TRBV5-1; 8 bases map to TRBD2. V shed 0 bases and J 13 bases; nucleotides not matched to a gene: 18. In germline, CDR1 is SGHRS, CDR2 YFSETQ. CDR3 length equals 17 residues.

The rearrangement uses TRBV11-2 and TRBJ2-7; D uncertain. Deletions cut 5 bases from V and 7 bases from J, with 33 bases between. The CDR3 length is 19 residues. CDR1 SGHAT and CDR2 FQNNGV come from the germline V gene. DNA of the CDR3: TGTGCCAGCAGCCGACCCGAACGAGACCCAGGAAGGTCTTTGCGGGAGCAGTACGTC. This gives the protein CASSRPERDPGRSLREQYV.

The rearrangement joins TRBV9 to TRBJ2-7; D is perhaps TRBD2 (5 bases). Germline V gene sequence: CDR1 SGDLS, CDR2 YYNGEE. The CDR3 has 14 amino acids. The germline V and J ends were trimmed by 0 bases and 0 bases, with 7 bases remaining between them. The CDR3 sequence is CASSVDGNSYEQYF. The DNA for the CDR3 is TGTGCCAGCAGCGTAGACGGGAACTCCTACGAGCAGTACTTC.

The chain carries TRBV2 and TRBJ2-5, with D tentatively TRBD1 (8 bases). Per the germline V gene, CDR1 is SNHLY and CDR2 is FYNNEI. The V end lost 5 bases, the J end lost 2 bases, and 15 bases lay between the germline ends. The CDR3 is 15 residues long. Written as DNA, the CDR3 is TGTGCCAGCAGTTCACAGGGGGGAGGGCAAGAGACCCAGTACTTC. Translation gives CASSSQGGGQETQYF. The entire variable domain, with the rest obtained from reference TRBV2 and TRBJ2-5, is as follows: EPEVTQTPSHQVTQMGQEVILRCVPISNHLYFYWYRQILGQKVEFLVSFYNNEISEKSEIFDDQFSVERPDGSNFTLKIRSTKLEDSAMYFCASSSQGGGQETQYFGPGTRLLVL.

CDR3 in amino acids: CASSESGGANTGELFF. CDR3 DNA: TGTGCCAGCAGTGAATCCGGCGGCGCGAACACCGGGGAGCTGTTTTTT. This chain joins TRBV2 and TRBJ2-2; no clear D. Germline CDR1 and CDR2: SNHLY and FYNNEI. The CDR3 runs to 16 residues. V was clipped by 2 bases and J by 0 bases, with 10 bases between them. The variable domain in full, with the rest retrieved from reference TRBV2 and TRBJ2-2, is EPEVTQTPSHQVTQMGQEVILRCVPISNHLYFYWYRQILGQKVEFLVSFYNNEISEKSEIFDDQFSVERPDGSNFTLKIRSTKLEDSAMYFCASSESGGANTGELFFGEGSRLTVL.

This rearrangement joins TRBV12-2 to TRBJ2-5; TRBD1 is the table's D call, not checked against the DNA. TRBV12-2 is noted as a pseudogene. The CDR3 runs to 15 residues. CDR3 nucleotide sequence: TGTGCAAGTCGCTTAGCCCAGGGACAGCAAGAGACCCAGTACTTC. It is translated as CASRLAQGQQETQYF.

Comment on this clone: The same CDR3 arises from other DNA sequences in this sample as well. The chain links TRBV2 to TRBJ1-2; 9 bases fit TRBD1. CDR1 is SNHLY, CDR2 FYNNEI, per germline. CDR3 length: 15 residues. The V segment lost 6 bases and the J segment 4 bases; nucleotides outside the gene matches: 9. CDR3 DNA sequence: TGTGCCAGCAGGACCCGGGACAGGGATACCTATGGCTACACCTTC. As protein: CASRTRDRDTYGYTF.

The V call is TRBV30, the J call TRBJ1-6; 7 bases map to TRBD1. Germline CDR1 reads GTSNPN; CDR2 reads SVGIG (reference sequence). The CDR3 is 13 residues long. V dropped 5 bases and J dropped 7; count of bases not matched to a gene: 5. The CDR3, as DNA: TGTGCCTGGGGTGGACAGGTGAATTCACCCCTCCACTTT. As protein: CAWGGQVNSPLHF.

The J gene is TRBJ1-2, the V gene TRBV7-8; TRBD1 aligns across 9 bases. J gave up 2 bases and V 11 bases, and 9 bases lay outside the gene matches. Germline values: CDR1 SGHVS, CDR2 FQNEAQ. The CDR3 runs 14 residues. CDR3 residues: CAVPRQGENYGYTF. Here the CDR3 DNA reads TGTGCCGTTCCACGACAGGGGGAGAACTATGGCTACACCTTC.

The chain combines TRBV29-1 with TRBJ2-2, with a possible D match to TRBD1 (5 bases). V shed 4 bases and J shed 7 bases, with 16 bases lying between them. Germline V gene data show CDR1 as SQVTM and CDR2 as ANQGSEA. The CDR3 is made up of 14 amino acids. The CDR3 is CSVVGTGWGGELFF. The CDR3 DNA is TGCAGCGTTGTAGGCACAGGTTGGGGCGGGGAGCTGTTTTTT.

V gene TRBV5-4 combines with J gene TRBJ2-2; 8 bases agree with TRBD2. This CDR3 has 13 residues. Germline V gene lookup returns CDR1 SGHNT and CDR2 YYREEE (reference sequence). Trimming took 4 bases from V and 8 from J; bases not matched to a gene: 4. The CDR3 DNA reads as TGTGCCAGCAGCCGAACGGGAGGGGGGGAGCTGTTTTTT. Translated: CASSRTGGGELFF.

The chain joins TRBV5-1 to TRBJ2-1; 11 bases align to TRBD1. The CDR3 has 17 amino acids. With V trimmed by 4 bases and J by 4 bases, 10 bases remained unmatched. CDR1 and CDR2 from the germline V gene are SGHRS and YFSETQ. The CDR3 loop reads CASSGHRDRGTYNEQFF. In DNA, the CDR3 is TGCGCCAGCAGCGGGCATAGGGACAGGGGGACTTACAATGAGCAGTTCTTC.

A few counts support this clone. This chain links TRBV4-1 with TRBJ2-7, with unresolved D. CDR1 and CDR2 from the germline V gene are MGHRA and YSYEKL. The CDR3 sequence is 14 residues long. The ends were cut back, 5 bases at V and 3 bases at J, with 14 bases in the middle. The CDR3 nucleotides are TGCGCCAGCAGCTTGCGGATCCAGAGCTACGAGCAGTACTTC. Amino acids: CASSLRIQSYEQYF.

The chain joins TRBV9 to TRBJ2-1; 14 bases align to TRBD2. Germline V lookup: CDR1 SGDLS, CDR2 YYNGEE. V lost 2 bases to trimming and J lost 7 bases; unmatched junction nucleotides: 8. The CDR3 has 17 amino acids. CDR3 protein: CASSVFSGTSGGNEQFF. The DNA of the CDR3 is TGTGCCAGCAGCGTCTTCTCCGGGACTAGCGGGGGTAATGAGCAGTTCTTC.

This chain uses TRBV19 with TRBJ2-5; 7 bases match TRBD2. V dropped 3 bases and J dropped 4; count of bases not matched to a gene: 2. The CDR3 is 13 residues long. From germline, CDR1 is LNHDA and CDR2 SQIVND (reference sequence). In DNA form, the CDR3 reads TGTGCCAGTAGTATGCGGGAGCGAGAGACCCAGTACTTC. This sequence encodes CASSMRERETQYF.

The chain joins TRBV11-3 to TRBJ2-1, with TRBD2 matching over 11 bases. Germline V gene lookup returns CDR1 SGHNT and CDR2 YENEEA. The CDR3 runs to 19 residues. Germline trimming cut 7 bases from V and 4 bases from J; bases unmatched to any gene: 18. Here the CDR3 DNA reads TGTGCCAGCACCCTATTGGCGGGGTGGGCTAGCGGGGGGTACAATGAGCAGTTCTTC. Encoded protein: CASTLLAGWASGGYNEQFF.

The rearrangement joins TRBV5-1 to TRBJ2-7; possible D gene TRBD2, 5 bases. Germline assignment: CDR1 SGHRS and CDR2 YFSETQ. Trimming pared 0 bases from V and 4 bases from J, leaving 8 bases between. There are 13 residues in the CDR3. Written as DNA, the CDR3 is TGCGCCAGCAGCTTGGGAGGGATTTACGAGCAGTACTTC. Its translation: CASSLGGIYEQYF. Together with reference TRBV5-1 and TRBJ2-7, the CDR3 gives the full variable domain: KAGVTQTPRYLIKTRGQQVTLSCSPISGHRSVSWYQQTPGQGLQFLFEYFSETQRNKGNFPGRFSGRQFSNSRSEMNVSTLELGDSALYLCASSLGGIYEQYFGPGTRLTVT.